This T cell receptor beta chain was recorded in a study of CD8 T cells in ankylosing spondylitis. The study's findings and limits: Characteristic of ankylosing spondylitis blood, it appeared, was a TCR beta motif comprising several highly homologous variants.

This clonotype was picked up a small number of times. Antigen: not known. Germline V gene lookup returns CDR1 MDHEN and CDR2 SYDVKM. The CDR3 runs 11 residues. Between the trimmed V and J ends, which lost 7 bases and 6 bases, there was a span of 9 bases. With molecular barcodes, quantitative 5'-RACE was used to make the TCR beta libraries. From the 5' RACE reads, TCRdb called clonotypes with MiXCR, one entry per CDR3 protein. This sample yields roughly 370,000 distinct CDR3 sequences, of which under 25% are seen a single time; about a sixth belongs to the top ten. Sequenced sample: blood, either unsorted or a sorted T cell fraction (not recorded which). This receptor was obtained from a male donor with ankylosing spondylitis. V is TRBV28 and J is TRBJ1-1; D remains ambiguous. This CDR3 reads CASTSFPEAFF. CDR3 DNA sequence: TGTGCCAGCACCTCTTTTCCTGAAGCTTTCTTT.